This T cell receptor (beta chain) was observed in a study of beta chain features in type 1 diabetes. Study overall: Healthy donors resembled patients in age, gender and cell yields. Researchers looked at some 110 million sorted cells across all samples.

Study results and limitations: The study found moderately but significantly shorter TCRB CDR3s in all four CD4+ subsets of Type 1 diabetes patients. Sequencing the cDNA could make cells with high TCR expression show up more than they should. Patients and controls would share equally any PCR tilt toward shorter templates.

A few counts support this clone. Its target is not known. Every isolated RNA sample was fully reverse transcribed, so sequencing captured expressed TCRB transcripts. Repertoires were generated with immunoSEQ multiplex PCR, while TCRdb's copy carries only in-frame clones and drops some. The sample has under 300,000 clones; 11% are singletons. The CDR3 loop spans 17 amino acids. V was shortened by 4 bases and J by 0 bases, with 18 bases between the two germline ends. The germline V gene has CDR1 KGHSH and CDR2 LQKENI. This clonotype was obtained from a young man with type 1 diabetes. The chain uses TRBV18 and TRBJ1-1; D might be TRBD1 (5 bases). The sample taken for sequencing was naive CD4+ T cells from blood. The CDR3: CASSRSPGRSVNTEAFF. The DNA for the CDR3 is TGTGCCAGCTCACGTAGTCCAGGGAGGTCTGTGAACACTGAAGCTTTCTTT.